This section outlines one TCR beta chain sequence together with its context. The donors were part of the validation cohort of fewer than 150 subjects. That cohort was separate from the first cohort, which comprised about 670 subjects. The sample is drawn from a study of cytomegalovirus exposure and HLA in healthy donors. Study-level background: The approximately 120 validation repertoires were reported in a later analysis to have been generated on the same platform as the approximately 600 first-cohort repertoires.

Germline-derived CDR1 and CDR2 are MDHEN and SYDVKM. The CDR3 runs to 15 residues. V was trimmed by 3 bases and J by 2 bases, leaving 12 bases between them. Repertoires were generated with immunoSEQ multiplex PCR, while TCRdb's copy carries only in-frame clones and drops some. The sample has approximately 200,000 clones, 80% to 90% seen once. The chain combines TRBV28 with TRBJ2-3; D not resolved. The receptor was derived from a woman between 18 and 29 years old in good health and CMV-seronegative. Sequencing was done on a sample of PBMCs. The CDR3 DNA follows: TGTGCCAGCAGTTTGAGTGCGTCTATCACAGATACGCAGTATTTT. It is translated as CASSLSASITDTQYF.